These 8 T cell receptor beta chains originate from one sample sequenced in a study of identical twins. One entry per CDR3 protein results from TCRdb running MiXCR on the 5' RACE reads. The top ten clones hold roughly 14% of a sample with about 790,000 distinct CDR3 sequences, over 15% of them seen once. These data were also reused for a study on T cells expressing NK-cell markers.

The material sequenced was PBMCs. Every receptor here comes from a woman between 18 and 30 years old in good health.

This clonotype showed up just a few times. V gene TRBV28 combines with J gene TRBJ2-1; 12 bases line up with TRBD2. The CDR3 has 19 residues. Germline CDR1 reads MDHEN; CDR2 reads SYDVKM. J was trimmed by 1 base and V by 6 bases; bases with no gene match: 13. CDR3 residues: CASSPDGWTSGVSYNEQFF. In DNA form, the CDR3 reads TGTGCCAGCAGCCCCGACGGGTGGACTAGCGGGGTATCCTACAATGAGCAGTTCTTC.

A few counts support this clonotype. The CDR3 reads CSVEVGEQFF. The CDR3 DNA sequence: TGCAGCGTTGAAGTTGGTGAGCAGTTCTTC. The V gene is TRBV29-1, the J gene TRBJ2-1; D remains unclear. CDR3 length: 10 residues. Trimming removed 1 base from V and 9 bases from J, with 4 bases in between. CDR1 SQVTM and CDR2 ANQGSEA come from the germline V gene.

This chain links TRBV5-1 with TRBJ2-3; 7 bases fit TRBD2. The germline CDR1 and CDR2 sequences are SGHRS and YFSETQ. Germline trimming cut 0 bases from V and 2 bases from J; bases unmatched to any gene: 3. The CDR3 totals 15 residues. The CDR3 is CASSLARGVTDTQYF. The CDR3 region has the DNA TGCGCCAGCAGCTTGGCACGGGGGGTCACAGATACGCAGTATTTT.

The CDR3 bases are TGTGCCAGCGGAGGACAGGGGGTGATTGACACCGGGGAGCTGTTTTTT. Amino acid sequence: CASGGQGVIDTGELFF. This chain links TRBV6-1 with TRBJ2-2, with 10 positions matching TRBD1. The V segment lost 8 bases and the J segment 3 bases; nucleotides outside the gene matches: 9. The CDR3 contains 16 residues. CDR1 and CDR2 from the germline V gene are MNHNS and SASEGT.

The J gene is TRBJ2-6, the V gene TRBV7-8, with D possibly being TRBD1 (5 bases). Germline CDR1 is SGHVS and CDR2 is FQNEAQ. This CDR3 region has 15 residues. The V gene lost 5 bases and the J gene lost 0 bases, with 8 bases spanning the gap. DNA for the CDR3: TGTGCCAGCAGCCCCAGGGACTCTGGGGCCAACGTCCTGACTTTC. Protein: CASSPRDSGANVLTF.

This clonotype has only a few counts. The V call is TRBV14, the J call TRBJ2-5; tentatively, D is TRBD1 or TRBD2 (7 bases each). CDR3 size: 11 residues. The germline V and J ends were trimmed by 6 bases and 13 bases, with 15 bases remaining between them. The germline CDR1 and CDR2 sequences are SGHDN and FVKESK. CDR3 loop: CASSPGGVLYF. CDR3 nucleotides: TGTGCCAGCAGTCCAGGGGGGGTACTGTACTTC.

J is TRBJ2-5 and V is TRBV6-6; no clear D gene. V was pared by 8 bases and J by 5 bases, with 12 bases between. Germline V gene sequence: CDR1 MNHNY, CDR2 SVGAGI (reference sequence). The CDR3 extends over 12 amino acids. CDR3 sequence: CASGSSRETQYF. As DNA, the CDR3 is TGTGCCAGCGGGTCTTCGAGGGAGACCCAGTACTTC.

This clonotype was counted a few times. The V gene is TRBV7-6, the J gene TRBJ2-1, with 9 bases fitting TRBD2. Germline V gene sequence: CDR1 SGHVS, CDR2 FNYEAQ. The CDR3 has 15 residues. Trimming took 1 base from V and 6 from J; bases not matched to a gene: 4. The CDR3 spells CASSLGIAGVNEQFF. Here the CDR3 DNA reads TGTGCCAGCAGCTTAGGGATAGCGGGAGTCAATGAGCAGTTCTTC. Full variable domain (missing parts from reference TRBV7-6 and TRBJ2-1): GAGVSQSPRYKVTKRGQDVALRCDPISGHVSLYWYRQALGQGPEFLTYFNYEAQQDKSGLPNDRFSAERPEGSISTLTIQRTEQRDSAMYRCASSLGIAGVNEQFFGPGTRLTVL.